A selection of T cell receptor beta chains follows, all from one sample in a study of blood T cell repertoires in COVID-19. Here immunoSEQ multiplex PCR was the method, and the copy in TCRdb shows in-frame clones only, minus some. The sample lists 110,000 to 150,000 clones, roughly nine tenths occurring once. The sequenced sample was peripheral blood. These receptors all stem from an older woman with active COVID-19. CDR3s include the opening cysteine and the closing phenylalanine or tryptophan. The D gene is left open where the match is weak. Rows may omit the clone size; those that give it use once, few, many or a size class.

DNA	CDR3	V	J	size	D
TGTGCCAGAAGCGGGCGTACTAGCGACACCGGGGAGCTGTTTTTT	CARSGRTSDTGELFF	TRBV5-3	TRBJ2-2	-	TRBD2
TGCGCCAGCAGCTTTGCCGGGGGTTCCTACAATGAGCAGTTCTTC	CASSFAGGSYNEQFF	TRBV5-1	TRBJ2-1	-	-
TGTGCCAGCAGCTTTACGACAGACCCCCGAAACACCATATATTTT	CASSFTTDPRNTIYF	TRBV7-8	TRBJ1-3	once	-
TGTGCCAGCAGCTTGGCCGGAGACAAAAACATTCAGTACTTC	CASSLAGDKNIQYF	TRBV7-8	TRBJ2-4	-	-
TGTGCCAGCAGCGGGGTTTTCGGGGGAGAGCAGTACTTC	CASSGVFGGEQYF	TRBV9	TRBJ2-7	-	-
TGTGCCAGCTCACGTGGACTAGCGGGACAAAACACCGGGGAGCTGTTTTTT	CASSRGLAGQNTGELFF	TRBV18	TRBJ2-2	-	TRBD2
TGTGCCATCAGCCGAGGGACAGGGGGGGGTGAAAAACTGTTTTTT	CAISRGTGGGEKLFF	TRBV10-3	TRBJ1-4	once	TRBD1
TGTGCCAGCAGCCAAGAGTTGCAAGCGCCCTCCTACAATGAGCAGTTCTTC	CASSQELQAPSYNEQFF	TRBV4-2	TRBJ2-1	-	-
TGTGCCAGCAGCCAAGATGTTCGCCGAGGAGGTAGCACAGATACGCAGTATTTT	CASSQDVRRGGSTDTQYF	TRBV4-2	TRBJ2-3	-	-
TGCGCCAGCCGCGGGCAGGGGGCGCCGGCGCGGGAAGAGACCCAGTACTTC	CASRGQGAPAREETQYF	TRBV5-1	TRBJ2-5	-	TRBD1
TGTGCCACCAGCAGAGCCCGGAGGGACGACGGGGAGTACAATGAGCAGTTCTTC	CATSRARRDDGEYNEQFF	TRBV15	TRBJ2-1	-	-
TGTGCCAGCAGTGAACAGCCGGGAGCTTCCTACGAGCAGTACTTC	CASSEQPGASYEQYF	TRBV6-1	TRBJ2-7	once	-
TGTGCCAGCAGCCAAGATGTCGGACTAGCGGGCACCGGGGAGCTGTTTTTT	CASSQDVGLAGTGELFF	TRBV4-2	TRBJ2-2	-	TRBD2
TGTGCCAGCAGCCGGACAGGTCCGGACTTTGGCTACACCTTC	CASSRTGPDFGYTF	TRBV6-5	TRBJ1-2	-	TRBD1
TGTGCCAGCAGCTCCGGACTAGCGGGAAAAGAGCAGTACTTC	CASSSGLAGKEQYF	TRBV7-8	TRBJ2-7	-	TRBD2
TGTGCCAGCAGTCCACGCGGAACCAACAGGGATCGTCTAAAAAACATTCAGTACTTC	CASSPRGTNRDRLKNIQYF	TRBV6-2/TRBV6-3	TRBJ2-4	-	-
TGCAGTGCTAGTATGGCGGGAGTCCCCTACGAGCAGTACTTC	CSASMAGVPYEQYF	TRBV20-1	TRBJ2-7	once	TRBD2
TGCGCCAGCAGCGTAAAACAGAACACTGAAGCTTTCTTT	CASSVKQNTEAFF	TRBV5-1	TRBJ1-1	-	-
TGCGCCAGCAGCTGGGCGCAGGGACAGATTAACACTGAAGCTTTCTTT	CASSWAQGQINTEAFF	TRBV5-1	TRBJ1-1	-	TRBD1
TGTGCCAGCAGTTCAACGGGACACCATAATGAAAAACTGTTTTTT	CASSSTGHHNEKLFF	TRBV27	TRBJ1-4	-	-
TGTGCCAGCAGTTGGGCCCCTAGCCGGGACACCGGGGAGCTGTTTTTT	CASSWAPSRDTGELFF	TRBV7-9	TRBJ2-2	-	-
TGCGCCAGCAGCTTAGGTGACCAAGTGTCCGGGTCTGAGCAGTTCTTC	CASSLGDQVSGSEQFF	TRBV5-1	TRBJ2-1	-	-
TGTGCCAGCAGGGACCGGCGGGACCCAAACAATGAGCAGTTCTTC	CASRDRRDPNNEQFF	TRBV7-9	TRBJ2-1	-	-
TGTGCCAGCAGTCTTATCGCTAGCGGGAGGGCAGAGACCCAGTACTTC	CASSLIASGRAETQYF	TRBV28	TRBJ2-5	once	TRBD2
TGCGCCAGCAGCTGGACTAGCGGTTACAACAATGAGCAGTTCTTC	CASSWTSGYNNEQFF	TRBV4-3	TRBJ2-1	-	TRBD2
TGTGCCAGCAGCCAAGGGAAAAATTTAGCGGGAGAGGCAGATACGCAGTATTTT	CASSQGKNLAGEADTQYF	TRBV3-1/TRBV3-2	TRBJ2-3	-	TRBD2
TGTGCCACCAGCACCGGGATAACAACTAATGAAAAACTGTTTTTT	CATSTGITTNEKLFF	TRBV15	TRBJ1-4	-	-
TGTGCCAGCATTTCTACAGCGGGAGGCTGGTGGCAGTTCTTC	CASISTAGGWWQFF	TRBV28	TRBJ2-1	-	TRBD2
TGTGCCAGCTCACTGTCCCCGACAGGGTCACGGGCCTACAATGAGCAGTTCTTC	CASSLSPTGSRAYNEQFF	TRBV18	TRBJ2-1	-	TRBD1
TGCGCCAGCAGTGAGTATAGTACAGGGTACGAGCAGTACTTC	CASSEYSTGYEQYF	TRBV10-1	TRBJ2-7	-	-
TGTGCCAGCAGTTTATGGCGGACAGGGGGGACTGAAGCTTTCTTT	CASSLWRTGGTEAFF	TRBV28	TRBJ1-1	-	TRBD1
TGCGCCAGCAGCCCCGACCTTTCGAGGACAGGTGCCTTC	CASSPDLSRTGAF	TRBV4-1	TRBJ2-7	-	TRBD1
TGTGCCAGCAGCTTAGTGGGAGGGAGTGGCAATCAGCCCCAGCATTTT	CASSLVGGSGNQPQHF	TRBV7-2	TRBJ1-5	-	-
TGTGCCAGCAGTTTCGGCTCGCGGCTCGAGCAGTTCTTC	CASSFGSRLEQFF	TRBV28	TRBJ2-1	-	-